One and the same sample provided the 30 T cell receptor beta chains below, sequenced in a study. A single record per CDR3 protein comes from TCRdb applying MiXCR to the 5' RACE reads. The sample comprises about 10,000 distinct CDR3 sequences, about a quarter of which are singletons, and 3.5% to 5% rests with the top ten. Sequencing was performed on naive CD4+ T cells sorted from a lymph node. Described subset: naive CD4+ T cells, CD4+CD45RA+CD25-. All receptors derive from a female donor with breast cancer.

This clonotype qualifies as medium-sized. For the CDR3, the DNA is TGCAGTCCGAGGGCAGGGCCAGGGAACACTGAAGCTTTCTTT. This gives the protein CSPRAGPGNTEAFF. The V and J genes are TRBV20-1 and TRBJ1-1; D is possibly TRBD1 (5 bases). V lost 8 bases, J lost 1 base, and 17 bases lay in between. Germline-derived CDR1 and CDR2 are DFQATT and SNEGSKA (reference sequence). CDR3 length equals 14 residues.

This clonotype was observed many times. The chain uses TRBV7-3 and TRBJ1-6, with 7 bases fitting TRBD1. V lost 5 bases and J lost 8; bases outside the gene matches: 3. Germline assignment: CDR1 SGHTA and CDR2 FQGTGA. The CDR3 is made up of 13 amino acids. The CDR3 sequence is CASSQTGDSPLHF. The CDR3 coding sequence is TGTGCCAGCAGCCAAACAGGGGATTCACCCCTCCACTTT.

By share of the sample, this clonotype is medium-sized. The rearrangement links TRBV5-1 to TRBJ2-1, with D uncertain. The germline CDR1 and CDR2 sequences are SGHRS and YFSETQ. This CDR3 is built from 16 residues. Trimming pared 0 bases from V and 1 base from J, leaving 11 bases between. The CDR3 sequence: CASSLVGKGSYNEQFF. DNA for the CDR3: TGCGCCAGCAGCTTGGTGGGGAAGGGATCCTACAATGAGCAGTTCTTC. The whole variable domain, filled in from reference TRBV5-1 and TRBJ2-1, reads KAGVTQTPRYLIKTRGQQVTLSCSPISGHRSVSWYQQTPGQGLQFLFEYFSETQRNKGNFPGRFSGRQFSNSRSEMNVSTLELGDSALYLCASSLVGKGSYNEQFFGPGTRLTVL.

This clonotype showed up many times. The chain carries TRBV4-2 and TRBJ2-2; 16 nucleotides align to TRBD2. Germline CDR1 LGHNA, CDR2 YNFKEQ. V lost 2 bases, J lost 5 bases, and 8 bases stayed unmatched. There are 19 residues in the CDR3. The CDR3 region has the DNA TGTGCCAGCAGCCAACCCGGGACTAGCGGGAGGGCGGGGACCGGGGAGCTGTTTTTT. Its translation is CASSQPGTSGRAGTGELFF.

The V gene is TRBV6-5, the J gene TRBJ2-3; no reliable D call. Germline V gene lookup returns CDR1 MNHEY and CDR2 SVGAGI. The germline V and J ends were trimmed by 11 bases and 2 bases, with 17 bases remaining between them. This CDR3 region has 14 residues. This chain's CDR3 is CACAERKITDTQYF. In nucleotides, the CDR3 is TGTGCCTGTGCTGAGCGCAAGATCACAGATACGCAGTATTTT.

Ten or more counts support this clonotype. The rearrangement uses TRBV5-1 and TRBJ1-2; TRBD1 aligns across 9 bases. V lost 5 bases and J lost 7; bases outside the gene matches: 9. Germline values: CDR1 SGHRS, CDR2 YFSETQ. The CDR3 extends over 14 amino acids. The CDR3 bases are TGCGCCAGCAGGTCGGACAGGGGCACATCTGGCTACACCTTC. Residues: CASRSDRGTSGYTF.

This clonotype was observed at least ten times. This rearrangement joins TRBV7-9 to TRBJ2-5; D not resolved. The CDR3 sequence is 13 residues long. Germline V gives CDR1 SEHNR, CDR2 FQNEAQ (reference sequence). Deletions cut 2 bases from V and 5 bases from J, with 9 bases between. The CDR3 sequence is CASSLLPLETQYF. The CDR3 nucleotides read TGTGCCAGCAGCTTACTCCCTTTGGAGACCCAGTACTTC.

This clonotype is categorized as medium-sized (0.01 to 0.1%). V usage is TRBV29-1 and J usage is TRBJ1-2; no firm D call. V was trimmed by 4 bases and J by 7 bases, leaving 1 base between them. This CDR3 region has 8 residues. From germline, CDR1 is SQVTM and CDR2 ANQGSEA. The CDR3 DNA reads as TGCAGCGTTGGTGGCTACACCTTC. It yields the protein CSVGGYTF.

The rearrangement joins TRBV24-1 to TRBJ1-2; D remains ambiguous. Trimming shortened V by 6 bases and J by 5 bases, and 12 bases separated the two germline ends. The CDR3 spans 13 residues. In germline, CDR1 is KGHDR, CDR2 SFDVKD. The CDR3 bases are TGTGCCACCAGTCTCACAGATAAATATGGCTACACCTTC. This sequence encodes CATSLTDKYGYTF.

This clonotype was observed at least ten times. The rearrangement uses TRBV9 and TRBJ1-1, with D tentatively TRBD1 (6 bases). Germline CDR1 reads SGDLS; CDR2 reads YYNGEE. Trimming left V 1 base short and J 0 bases short, with 10 bases between. The CDR3 is made up of 15 amino acids. The CDR3 is CASSVYQGMNTEAFF. CDR3 bases: TGTGCCAGCAGCGTATATCAGGGGATGAACACTGAAGCTTTCTTT.

This clonotype was counted between two and nine times. This chain links TRBV6-1 with TRBJ2-5, with 8 bases matching TRBD2. V shed 1 base and J 3 bases; nucleotides not matched to a gene: 13. CDR3 length: 18 amino acids. Per the germline V gene, CDR1 is MNHNS and CDR2 is SASEGT. The CDR3 is CASSEGLIVLAAKETQYF. In nucleotides, the CDR3 is TGTGCCAGCAGTGAAGGTTTGATTGTACTAGCGGCTAAAGAGACCCAGTACTTC.

By share of the sample, this clonotype is medium-sized. The CDR3 sequence is CASSQGFQETQYF. The CDR3 region has the DNA TGTGCCAGCTCACAGGGCTTCCAAGAGACCCAGTACTTC. This chain links TRBV18 with TRBJ2-5; D call uncertain. The ends were cut back, 4 bases at V and 1 base at J, with 7 bases in the middle. Germline CDR1 reads KGHSH; CDR2 reads LQKENI. The CDR3 contains 13 residues.

As concerns this clonotype: At one end the junction does not follow the germline gene, possibly because of a read error. The chain uses TRBV25-1 and TRBJ2-7; 10 bases are shared with TRBD2. This CDR3 has 16 amino acids. Germline values: CDR1 MGHDK, CDR2 SYGVNS. This chain's CDR3 is CAGSEIGLADTYEQYF. The CDR3 nucleotides read TGTGCCGGCAGTGAGATTGGACTAGCGGACACCTACGAGCAGTACTTC.

For this clonotype: Without the conserved terminal phenylalanine or tryptophan, this CDR3 likely stems from a read error. The chain recombines TRBV25-1 with TRBJ2-3; D is undetermined. V lost 5 bases, J lost 4 bases, and 13 bases lay in between. CDR3 length: 14 residues. CDR1 and CDR2 (germline): MGHDK, SYGVNS. This chain's CDR3 is CASSTWRSADTQYS. CDR3 DNA: TGTGCCAGCAGTACTTGGCGGAGCGCAGATACGCAGTATTCT.

As for this clonotype: Without the conserved terminal phenylalanine or tryptophan, this CDR3 likely stems from a read error. It is unclear where the CDR3 begins or ends on the DNA, so no DNA is shown, and the CDR3 is as TCRdb lists it. The chain links TRBV6-5 to TRBJ2-1; no DNA check was done on the table's D call, TRBD2. Germline V lookup: CDR1 MNHEY, CDR2 SVGAGI. The CDR3 is made up of 12 amino acids, end residues included. CDR3 sequence: CARSLLGGGKFS.

Turning to this clonotype: At one end the junction does not follow the germline gene, possibly because of a read error. The CDR3 protein is CASSREGGRSNRPQHF. As DNA, the CDR3 is TGCGCCAGCAGCCGAGAGGGGGGAAGGAGCAATCGGCCCCAGCATTTT. The rearrangement joins TRBV4-1 to TRBJ1-5, with D perhaps matching TRBD1 (6 bases). The CDR3 is made up of 16 amino acids. Germline assignment: CDR1 MGHRA and CDR2 YSYEKL.

This clonotype showed up many times. The chain links TRBV20-1 to TRBJ2-5; D ambiguous. The length of the CDR3 is 12 residues. Germline V gene lookup returns CDR1 DFQATT and CDR2 SNEGSKA (reference sequence). Trimming removed 3 bases at V and 0 bases at J, with 5 bases between. The CDR3 sequence: CSASRHQETQYF. In nucleotides, the CDR3 is TGCAGTGCTAGCCGGCACCAAGAGACCCAGTACTTC.

This clonotype was seen at least ten times. As DNA, the CDR3 is TGTGCCAGCTCCGACAGGAACCTGAACACTGAAGCTTTCTTT. Amino acid sequence: CASSDRNLNTEAFF. V usage is TRBV7-2 and J usage is TRBJ1-1; TRBD1 might be the D (6 bases). The CDR3 consists of 14 residues. Germline CDR1 and CDR2: SGHTA and FQGNSA. Trimming removed 8 bases at V and 0 bases at J, with 13 bases between.

This clonotype has at least ten counts. The CDR3 DNA sequence: TGTGCCACCAGTCTCGGGACCTACATAAATGAGCAGTTCTTC. Its translation: CATSLGTYINEQFF. J is TRBJ2-1 and V is TRBV24-1; D may be TRBD1 or TRBD2 (5 bases each). Trimming removed 6 bases from V and 7 bases from J, with 15 bases in between. Germline V CDR1 and CDR2: KGHDR, SFDVKD. This CDR3 comprises 14 residues.

This clonotype was detected many times. The genes are TRBV5-1 and TRBJ1-4, with TRBD1 matching 7 bases. The germline gives CDR1 SGHRS, CDR2 YFSETQ. V was pared by 4 bases and J by 4 bases, with 4 bases of the junction left unmatched. The CDR3 covers 14 residues. The chain's CDR3 is CASSPRDSNEKLFF. The DNA for the CDR3 is TGCGCCAGCAGCCCACGGGACAGTAATGAAAAACTGTTTTTT.

This clonotype was counted many times. The chain couples TRBV24-1 to TRBJ2-1; 11 bases align to TRBD1. The length of the CDR3 is 16 residues. Germline lookup yields CDR1 KGHDR and CDR2 SFDVKD. The V segment lost 0 bases and the J segment 4 bases; nucleotides outside the gene matches: 1. The CDR3 here is CATSDLGTGGYNEQFF. As DNA, the CDR3 is TGTGCCACCAGTGATTTGGGGACAGGGGGGTACAATGAGCAGTTCTTC.

As to this clonotype: A much bigger clone sits one base away, suggesting this may be a read error. The genes are TRBV12-3 or TRBV12-4 and TRBJ2-1; 11 nucleotides agree with TRBD2. J was trimmed by 9 bases and V by 11 bases; bases with no gene match: 12. CDR3 length: 14 residues. This chain's CDR3 is CAGNIAGGNGEQFF. The CDR3 coding sequence is TGTGCCGGCAATATAGCGGGAGGGAACGGTGAGCAGTTCTTC.

This clonotype was recorded at least ten times. The V call is TRBV27, the J call TRBJ2-3; no firm D call. CDR3 length: 13 amino acids. The ends were cut back, 5 bases at V and 0 bases at J, with 6 bases in the middle. Germline CDR1 is MNHEY and CDR2 is SMNVEV (reference sequence). The CDR3 coding sequence is TGTGCCAGCAGTCCTCCTAGCACAGATACGCAGTATTTT. Its protein product is CASSPPSTDTQYF.

The chain couples TRBV25-1 to TRBJ2-1; D is uncertain. V was trimmed by 3 bases and J by 9 bases, leaving 12 bases between them. The CDR3 has 13 amino acids. CDR1 is MGHDK and CDR2 is SYGVNS in the germline V gene. CDR3 residues: CASSDWNSGEQFF. The CDR3 DNA reads as TGTGCCAGCAGTGACTGGAATTCTGGTGAGCAGTTCTTC.

With respect to this clonotype: A much bigger clone sits one base away, suggesting this may be a read error. V usage is TRBV11-3 and J usage is TRBJ2-2; 7 bases line up with TRBD1. Germline V gives CDR1 SGHNT, CDR2 YENEEA. CDR3 length: 13 residues. As DNA, the CDR3 is TGTGCCAGCAGCTTGGGGACAGTTGGGGAGCTGCTTTTT. Its protein product is CASSLGTVGELLF.

This clonotype was detected only a few times. This may come from a read error, since a much larger clone is one base off. V and J are TRBV6-6 and TRBJ1-6; D remains unclear. The V gene lost 6 bases and the J gene lost 7 bases, with 10 bases spanning the gap. This CDR3 contains 13 residues. Germline V lookup: CDR1 MNHNY, CDR2 SVGAGI (reference sequence). The CDR3 loop reads CASSPTVNSPLHF. CDR3 bases: TGTGCCAGCAGCCCGACGGTGAATTCACCCCTCCACTTT.

This clonotype was recorded at least ten times. The DNA for the CDR3 is TGCAGTGCTAACCAGAGAGGCTACGAGCAGTACTTC. This codes for CSANQRGYEQYF. V gene TRBV20-1 combines with J gene TRBJ2-7, with D unclear. Germline CDR1 is DFQATT and CDR2 is SNEGSKA (reference sequence). The CDR3 consists of 12 residues. V dropped 4 bases and J dropped 3 bases, with 10 bases sitting between them.

This clonotype turned up a few times. The CDR3 protein is CASSGVSYTEAFF. Here the CDR3 DNA reads TGTGCCAGCAGCGGGGTTTCCTACACTGAAGCTTTCTTT. The chain links TRBV6-1 to TRBJ1-1, with D hard to call. CDR1 and CDR2 from the germline V gene are MNHNS and SASEGT. Trimming cost V 6 bases and J 3 bases, with 11 bases left between them. The CDR3 has 13 amino acids.

The gene calls are TRBV4-1 and TRBJ1-1; D remains unclear. V shed 2 bases and J shed 2 bases, with 15 bases lying between them. The germline V gene has CDR1 MGHRA and CDR2 YSYEKL. The CDR3 consists of 16 residues. CDR3 nucleotides: TGCGCCAGCAGCCAATCCCTGGGAGTTACCAACACTGAAGCTTTCTTT. This gives the protein CASSQSLGVTNTEAFF.

The rearrangement uses TRBV10-2 and TRBJ2-1; 13 bases map to TRBD2. CDR1 and CDR2 (germline): WSHSY, SAAADI. There are 15 residues in the CDR3. V trimming: 6 bases; J trimming: 8 bases; junction bases outside the gene matches: 7. The CDR3 nucleotides read TGCGCCAGCAGCTACGGACTAGCGGGAGACTATGAGCAGTTCTTC. Translating gives CASSYGLAGDYEQFF.